This passage covers 18 T cell receptor beta chains from one sample sequenced in a study of T-cell memory formation after mild COVID-19. One entry per CDR3 protein results from TCRdb running MiXCR on the 5' RACE reads. The data hold around 340,000 distinct CDR3 sequences, with approximately 13% observed a single time. The specimen was PBMCs or a T cell subset sorted from them (not recorded which). Source of these receptors: a man between 18 and 29 years old who had mild COVID-19 (a few samples of this study predate the infection). Cell type and time point are not known.

This clonotype was found a few times. V gene TRBV4-3 combines with J gene TRBJ1-2; 8 bases match TRBD1. V lost 1 base to trimming and J lost 0 bases; unmatched junction nucleotides: 4. CDR3 length equals 16 residues. CDR1 and CDR2 (germline): LGHNA, YSLEER. The CDR3 sequence is CASSQGTGPPNYGYTF. In nucleotides, the CDR3 is TGCGCCAGCAGCCAAGGGACAGGGCCCCCTAACTATGGCTACACCTTC.

The chain carries TRBV12-3 or TRBV12-4 and TRBJ2-5; no clear D gene. Trimming took 3 bases from V and 4 from J, leaving 12 bases between them. The CDR3 totals 14 residues. The CDR3 region has the DNA TGTGCCAGCAGTTTTAGAAGGACGGTAGAGACCCAGTACTTC. Translation gives CASSFRRTVETQYF.

V is TRBV7-2 and J is TRBJ2-1; 10 nucleotides match TRBD2. The CDR3 is made up of 15 amino acids. CDR1 SGHTA and CDR2 FQGNSA come from the germline V gene. The V segment lost 2 bases and the J segment 6 bases; nucleotides outside the gene matches: 4. CDR3 protein: CASSLRGTSVNEQFF. CDR3 sequence (DNA): TGTGCCAGCAGCTTACGTGGGACTAGCGTCAATGAGCAGTTCTTC.

J is TRBJ1-2 and V is TRBV6-2 or TRBV6-3; D call uncertain. V was clipped by 7 bases and J by 2 bases, with 17 bases between them. Germline CDR1 and CDR2: MNHEY and SVGEGT. The CDR3 runs 15 residues. The CDR3: CASTERLHTNYGYTF. The DNA of the CDR3 is TGTGCCAGCACCGAGAGGCTCCACACAAACTATGGCTACACCTTC.

This chain joins TRBV6-6 and TRBJ2-1, with 8 bases aligning to TRBD2. This CDR3 region has 16 residues. V lost 4 bases to trimming and J lost 2 bases; unmatched junction nucleotides: 7. Germline CDR1 MNHNY, CDR2 SVGAGI (reference sequence). The CDR3: CASSFSGRGAYNEQFF. CDR3 in DNA: TGTGCCAGCAGTTTCTCTGGGCGGGGGGCCTACAATGAGCAGTTCTTC.

This clonotype showed up just a few times. J is TRBJ2-3 and V is TRBV29-1; D gene ambiguous. Germline lookup yields CDR1 SQVTM and CDR2 ANQGSEA. The CDR3 covers 10 residues. V lost 5 bases to trimming and J lost 4 bases, with 4 bases between them. CDR3 protein: CSVSPDTQYF. The CDR3 nucleotides read TGCAGCGTTTCCCCAGATACGCAGTATTTT.

This clonotype was counted a few times. The rearrangement uses TRBV4-2 and TRBJ2-3; TRBD2 aligns across 8 bases. V shed 0 bases, J shed 4 bases, and the junction held 6 bases outside the gene matches. CDR3 length equals 16 residues. CDR1 is LGHNA and CDR2 is YNFKEQ in the germline V gene. The CDR3 reads CASSQEKGLEADTQYF. DNA for the CDR3: TGTGCCAGCAGCCAAGAGAAGGGACTAGAGGCAGATACGCAGTATTTT.

V gene TRBV15 combines with J gene TRBJ2-7; perhaps TRBD1 as D (6 bases). Trimming shortened V by 0 bases and J by 0 bases, and 9 bases separated the two germline ends. The CDR3 extends over 15 amino acids. CDR1 and CDR2 from the germline V gene are LNHNV and YYDKDF (reference sequence). DNA for the CDR3: TGTGCCACCAGCAGAGAACAGGGCATCTCCTACGAGCAGTACTTC. This codes for CATSREQGISYEQYF.

Only a few counts were recorded for this clonotype. The J gene is TRBJ2-6, the V gene TRBV28; TRBD2 is a possible D gene (7 bases). CDR1 is MDHEN, CDR2 SYDVKM, per germline. V lost 6 bases, J lost 0 bases, and 18 bases lay in between. This CDR3 spans 18 amino acids. The CDR3 sequence is CASRKGGTTHSGANVLTF. CDR3 sequence (DNA): TGTGCCAGCAGGAAGGGAGGGACAACCCACTCTGGGGCCAACGTCCTGACTTTC.

This clonotype was picked up many times. The chain is built from TRBV29-1 and TRBJ1-6; D is possibly TRBD1 (6 bases). The V end was cut by 6 bases, the J end by 7 bases, with 13 bases between. CDR3 size: 13 residues. Germline V lookup: CDR1 SQVTM, CDR2 ANQGSEA. The CDR3 sequence is CSVGADRNSPLHF. The CDR3 coding sequence is TGCAGCGTGGGGGCAGATAGAAATTCACCCCTCCACTTT. The whole variable domain, filled in from reference TRBV29-1 and TRBJ1-6, reads SAVISQKPSRDICQRGTSLTIQCQVDSQVTMMFWYRQQPGQSLTLIATANQGSEATYESGFVIDKFPISRPNLTFSTLTVSNMSPEDSSIYLCSVGADRNSPLHFGNGTRLTVT.

In its sample, this clonotype is medium-sized. This rearrangement joins TRBV6-5 to TRBJ2-5, with 10 bases aligning to TRBD1. CDR1 is MNHEY and CDR2 is SVGAGI in the germline V gene. The CDR3 length is 15 residues. V was clipped by 0 bases and J by 6 bases; unmatched bases: 4. The CDR3 spells CASSYSTGGGKTQYF. The DNA for the CDR3 is TGTGCCAGCAGTTACTCGACAGGGGGCGGGAAGACCCAGTACTTC.

In its sample, this clonotype was seen a few times. V is TRBV4-3 and J is TRBJ2-3, with a tentative D call TRBD1 (6 bases). The V end was cut by 1 base, the J end by 1 base, with 18 bases between. The CDR3 contains 18 residues. Germline assignment: CDR1 LGHNA and CDR2 YSLEER. The CDR3 bases are TGCGCCAGCAGCCAAGCAGGTGTTACAGGGCTGGGCACAGATACGCAGTATTTT. Its protein product is CASSQAGVTGLGTDTQYF.

The chain carries TRBV20-1 and TRBJ2-1; 16 nucleotides match TRBD2. The CDR3 has 16 residues. From germline, CDR1 is DFQATT and CDR2 SNEGSKA (reference sequence). V shed 6 bases and J 5 bases; nucleotides not matched to a gene: 7. The CDR3 spells CSAQGTSGGEDNEQFF. CDR3 in DNA: TGCAGTGCCCAAGGGACTAGCGGGGGGGAAGACAATGAGCAGTTCTTC.

In this sample, this clonotype turned up a few times. The genes are TRBV7-2 and TRBJ2-5; D might be TRBD1 (6 bases). V was cut by 2 bases and J by 1 base, with 11 bases left in between. This CDR3 is 15 amino acids long. Germline values: CDR1 SGHTA, CDR2 FQGNSA. The CDR3 is CASSLRGTIQETQYF. Here the CDR3 DNA reads TGTGCCAGCAGCTTAAGGGGGACGATCCAAGAGACCCAGTACTTC.

The V call is TRBV6-5, the J call TRBJ2-1, with D uncertain. Germline V gene data show CDR1 as MNHEY and CDR2 as SVGAGI. The CDR3 contains 14 residues. Trimming shortened V by 2 bases and J by 5 bases, and 10 bases separated the two germline ends. CDR3 protein: CASSYPTRNNEQFF. In DNA, the CDR3 is TGTGCCAGCAGTTACCCCACACGGAACAATGAGCAGTTCTTC.

This clonotype came up many times. This chain uses TRBV20-1 with TRBJ2-3; 11 bases line up with TRBD2. The CDR3 is 15 residues long. Germline assignment: CDR1 DFQATT and CDR2 SNEGSKA (reference sequence). The V segment lost 6 bases and the J segment 4 bases; nucleotides outside the gene matches: 9. CDR3 DNA sequence: TGCAGTGCATCTAGTAGCGGGGGGGCGGCAGATACGCAGTATTTT. Protein product: CSASSSGGAADTQYF.

This chain connects TRBV6-2 or TRBV6-3 to TRBJ2-3, with TRBD2 identical over 8 bases. V lost 0 bases and J lost 4; bases outside the gene matches: 9. CDR1 and CDR2 from the germline V gene are MNHEY and SVGEGT. The CDR3 loop spans 17 amino acids. The CDR3, as DNA: TGTGCCAGCAGTTACTCTGTCGGGGGGGGCCTGTCAGATACGCAGTATTTT. Amino acid sequence: CASSYSVGGGLSDTQYF.

This clonotype was seen a handful of times. The gene calls are TRBV29-1 and TRBJ2-5; D is undetermined. V was shortened by 2 bases and J by 2 bases, with 9 bases between the two germline ends. The CDR3 covers 13 residues. Germline-derived CDR1 and CDR2 are SQVTM and ANQGSEA. The CDR3 reads CSVERRSQETQYF. CDR3 sequence (DNA): TGCAGCGTTGAACGACGTAGTCAAGAGACCCAGTACTTC.